This passage covers 21 T cell receptor beta chains from one sample sequenced in a study of blood T cells in healthy people across ages. Combining a sample-barcoded 5' primer with a J-beta primer mix, a second PCR ran for roughly 6 to 12 cycles. MiXCR, applied by TCRdb to the 5' RACE reads, yields one record per CDR3 protein. The table records 700,000 to 900,000 distinct CDR3 sequences, approximately 55% of them present only once. The sample taken for sequencing was blood. All receptors come from a man at least 80 years old in good health.

V and J are TRBV28 and TRBJ1-2; 7 nucleotides match TRBD1. The CDR3 totals 16 residues. The V gene's germline CDR1 is MDHEN and CDR2 SYDVKM. V lost 5 bases to trimming and J lost 7 bases; unmatched junction nucleotides: 16. The CDR3 sequence is CASSLRWTGQSSGYTF. The CDR3 coding sequence is TGTGCCAGCAGTCTCAGGTGGACGGGACAGTCTTCTGGCTACACCTTC.

The V gene is TRBV6-6, the J gene TRBJ2-3; possible D gene TRBD2, 5 bases. The CDR3 has 11 amino acids. CDR1 and CDR2 (germline): MNHNY, SVGAGI (reference sequence). Trimming cost V 5 bases and J 6 bases, with 6 bases left between them. The CDR3 DNA reads TGTGCCAGCAGTGGGAGCGATACGCAGTATTTT. Protein: CASSGSDTQYF.

The chain recombines TRBV24-1 with TRBJ2-1; 8 bases map to TRBD2. CDR1 is KGHDR, CDR2 SFDVKD, per germline. CDR3 length: 16 residues. J lost 10 bases, V lost 2 bases, and 12 bases had no gene match. CDR3: CATSDYGGRSPGEQFF. In DNA, the CDR3 is TGTGCCACCAGTGATTATGGCGGGAGGTCCCCGGGAGAGCAGTTCTTC.

The chain links TRBV28 to TRBJ2-5, with 7 bases aligning to TRBD1. The DNA end favors TRBJ2-7, so the J call may be wrong. CDR1 and CDR2 (germline): MDHEN, SYDVKM. There are 18 residues in the CDR3. CDR3 DNA: TGTGCCAGCCCCCCCACGGTCAGGGGGATTGTAGAGGACTACGAGCAGTACTTC. Translation: CASPPTVRGIVEDYEQYF.

This sequence joins TRBV5-1 and TRBJ2-7; TRBD2 might be the D (5 bases). Trimming took 4 bases from V and 6 from J, leaving 26 bases between them. CDR3 length: 17 amino acids. CDR1 and CDR2 from the germline V gene are SGHRS and YFSETQ. The CDR3 is CASSAAGNQPPPREQYF. The CDR3 nucleotides read TGCGCCAGCAGCGCGGCCGGGAACCAACCTCCCCCTCGCGAGCAGTACTTC.

There are a few counts of this clonotype. The chain joins TRBV20-1 to TRBJ1-1; no definite D call. Germline V gives CDR1 DFQATT, CDR2 SNEGSKA (reference sequence). The CDR3 has 11 amino acids. V was clipped by 0 bases and J by 7 bases, with 6 bases between them. As DNA, the CDR3 is TGCAGTGCTAGAGATGGAGTTGAAGCTTTCTTT. This encodes CSARDGVEAFF.

This clonotype is a singleton in its sample. CDR3 DNA: TGTGCCAGCTCACCCCTACTATTGGAAAAACTGTTTTTT. This gives the protein CASSPLLLEKLFF. V is TRBV18 and J is TRBJ1-4; D is unclear. V was cut by 3 bases and J by 8 bases, with 10 bases left in between. This CDR3 spans 13 amino acids. Germline lookup yields CDR1 KGHSH and CDR2 LQKENI.

The chain couples TRBV12-3 or TRBV12-4 to TRBJ1-2; D not certain. The CDR3 has 13 residues. The germline V and J ends were trimmed by 6 bases and 8 bases, with 16 bases remaining between them. The CDR3 nucleotides are TGTGCCAGCAGCATCGACGGAGCTATCGGCTACACCTTC. It encodes CASSIDGAIGYTF.

The sample holds a few counts of this clonotype. The chain uses TRBV27 and TRBJ2-4; D call uncertain. The DNA end is a closer match to TRBJ2-7, so the J assignment may be wrong. The CDR3 is made up of 14 amino acids. CDR1 MNHEY and CDR2 SMNVEV come from the germline V gene (reference sequence). The CDR3 reads CASSLSRGAYEQYF. The CDR3 region has the DNA TGTGCCAGCAGTTTAAGCCGCGGAGCCTACGAGCAGTACTTC.

The chain couples TRBV10-1 to TRBJ2-4, with unresolved D. Trimming pared 7 bases from V and 13 bases from J, leaving 17 bases between. Germline CDR1 and CDR2: WNHNN and SYGVQD (reference sequence). This CDR3 spans 12 amino acids. The CDR3 bases are TGCGCCAGCACAGAAGGCCTCCGAGAGCAGTACTTC. Its protein product is CASTEGLREQYF.

This clonotype has more than one count but fewer than ten. The V call is TRBV2, the J call TRBJ1-4; maybe TRBD1 (5 bases). Looked up from germline, CDR1 is SNHLY and CDR2 is FYNNEI. The CDR3 consists of 15 residues. The V end was cut by 11 bases, the J end by 4 bases, with 20 bases between. The CDR3 DNA reads TGTGCCGGAAATAGAGGGCAGGGTGATAATGAAAAACTGTTTTTT. It yields the protein CAGNRGQGDNEKLFF.

The rearrangement uses TRBV11-3 and TRBJ2-6; D is unclear. This CDR3 is built from 15 residues. The germline V and J ends were trimmed by 7 bases and 0 bases, with 10 bases remaining between them. CDR1 is SGHNT and CDR2 is YENEEA in the germline V gene. CDR3 coding DNA: TGTGCCAGCATGAAGGAGACCTCTGGGGCCAACGTCCTGACTTTC. The encoded protein is CASMKETSGANVLTF.

The gene calls are TRBV20-1 and TRBJ2-7; TRBD2 agrees at 15 bases. J gave up 0 bases and V 6 bases, and 6 bases lay outside the gene matches. CDR3 size: 16 residues. Germline V lookup: CDR1 DFQATT, CDR2 SNEGSKA (reference sequence). The CDR3 DNA sequence: TGCAGTGCCCCGGGACTAGCGGGAGGCCACTCCTACGAGCAGTACTTC. Residues: CSAPGLAGGHSYEQYF.

This sequence joins TRBV7-2 and TRBJ1-6; D is undetermined. In germline, CDR1 is SGHTA, CDR2 FQGNSA. CDR3 size: 14 residues. Deletions cut 3 bases from V and 7 bases from J, with 10 bases between. The DNA of the CDR3 is TGTGCCAGCAGCTTCGGGAGGAAGAATTCACCCCTCCACTTT. This sequence encodes CASSFGRKNSPLHF.

The J gene is TRBJ2-5, the V gene TRBV6-2 or TRBV6-3; 10 bases are a match to TRBD2. Losses at the gene ends were 2 bases for V and 0 bases for J; bases not matched to a gene: 3. This CDR3 has 16 amino acids. Germline V lookup: CDR1 MNHEY, CDR2 SVGEGT. The CDR3, as DNA: TGTGCCAGCAGTTACGGCGGACTAGCGGACCAAGAGACCCAGTACTTC. Amino acid sequence: CASSYGGLADQETQYF.

This clonotype was detected a few times. The chain employs TRBV12-3 or TRBV12-4 and TRBJ2-1; 8 nucleotides align to TRBD1. V gave up 5 bases and J gave up 6 bases; unmatched junction bases: 6. The CDR3 has 14 residues. The CDR3 protein is CASSVITGGNEQFF. The CDR3 region has the DNA TGTGCCAGCAGTGTTATCACAGGGGGCAATGAGCAGTTCTTC.

This clonotype was counted a few times. The rearrangement joins TRBV5-1 to TRBJ2-1, with D possibly being TRBD1 (5 bases). This CDR3 has 12 amino acids. The germline V and J ends were trimmed by 0 bases and 10 bases, with 8 bases remaining between them. Per germline, CDR1 SGHRS and CDR2 YFSETQ. CDR3 protein: CASSLGYREQFF. The DNA of the CDR3 is TGCGCCAGCAGCTTGGGCTACAGGGAGCAGTTCTTC.

V is TRBV5-1 and J is TRBJ2-1, with 8 positions matching TRBD2. The CDR3 consists of 15 residues. Trimming at V came to 4 bases and at J to 0 bases, leaving 3 bases not matched to a gene. Germline CDR1 SGHRS, CDR2 YFSETQ. In DNA form, the CDR3 reads TGCGCCAGCAGCATTAGCGGGACCTCCTACAATGAGCAGTTCTTC. Residues: CASSISGTSYNEQFF. Full variable domain (rest looked up from reference TRBV5-1 and TRBJ2-1): KAGVTQTPRYLIKTRGQQVTLSCSPISGHRSVSWYQQTPGQGLQFLFEYFSETQRNKGNFPGRFSGRQFSNSRSEMNVSTLELGDSALYLCASSISGTSYNEQFFGPGTRLTVL.

V and J are TRBV29-1 and TRBJ2-5; TRBD2 might be the D (6 bases). V dropped 7 bases and J dropped 5 bases, with 17 bases sitting between them. CDR1 and CDR2 (germline): SQVTM, ANQGSEA. There are 13 residues in the CDR3. The CDR3 here is CSARPGVPETQYF. DNA for the CDR3: TGCAGCGCCCGCCCGGGGGTCCCGGAGACCCAGTACTTC. Filled out from reference TRBV29-1 and TRBJ2-5, the complete variable domain reads SAVISQKPSRDICQRGTSLTIQCQVDSQVTMMFWYRQQPGQSLTLIATANQGSEATYESGFVIDKFPISRPNLTFSTLTVSNMSPEDSSIYLCSARPGVPETQYFGPGTRLLVL.

This clonotype has at least ten counts. The chain links TRBV12-3 or TRBV12-4 to TRBJ2-5, with 9 bases aligning to TRBD1. J was trimmed by 7 bases and V by 5 bases; bases with no gene match: 8. This CDR3 has 14 amino acids. The CDR3 region has the DNA TGTGCCAGCAGTCTTTGGACAGGGGAAACGACCCAGTACTTC. This sequence encodes CASSLWTGETTQYF.

About this clonotype itself: Compared with germline, one end of the junction differs, possibly owing to a read error. The V and J genes are TRBV5-1 and TRBJ2-1; 12 positions agree with TRBD2. Germline assignment: CDR1 SGHRS and CDR2 YFSETQ. There are 17 residues in the CDR3. In nucleotides, the CDR3 is TGCGCCAGTAGCTCCCGACTAGCGGGAGATGACTACAATGAGCAGTTCTTC. Translating gives CASSSRLAGDDYNEQFF.